This T cell receptor beta chain is drawn from a study of post-analysis software for immune sequencing data. Looking at the study overall: Relapsing-remitting, secondary progressive and progressive-relapsing multiple sclerosis were all included among the disease courses.

Libraries were made from TCR beta cDNA, and they carried unique molecular identifiers. T cells, about 0.9 to 10 million of them, yielded about 500,000 cDNA molecules. TCRdb passed the PCR reads through MiXCR, listing each CDR3 protein once. Of hundreds of thousands of distinct CDR3 sequences in the sample, about 27% are singletons; the top ten hold more than 0.45%. Findings and limits, study-wide: When the samples were clustered directly with F measure, those that had been prepared in the same batch showed strong co-clustering.

Turning to this clonotype: Its target is unknown.

The sequencing sample was made of blood. The receptor's source is a girl aged 10 to 17 with multiple sclerosis.

DNA of the CDR3: TGCAGGGTGGATACGGGACAGGGTCTAAGTTTTGTAAGCGAGACCCAGTACTTC. This gives the protein CRVDTGQGLSFVSETQYF. The chain is built from TRBV20-1 and TRBJ2-5; 9 bases line up with TRBD1. Germline lookup yields CDR1 DFQATT and CDR2 SNEGSKA (reference sequence). This CDR3 is 18 amino acids long.